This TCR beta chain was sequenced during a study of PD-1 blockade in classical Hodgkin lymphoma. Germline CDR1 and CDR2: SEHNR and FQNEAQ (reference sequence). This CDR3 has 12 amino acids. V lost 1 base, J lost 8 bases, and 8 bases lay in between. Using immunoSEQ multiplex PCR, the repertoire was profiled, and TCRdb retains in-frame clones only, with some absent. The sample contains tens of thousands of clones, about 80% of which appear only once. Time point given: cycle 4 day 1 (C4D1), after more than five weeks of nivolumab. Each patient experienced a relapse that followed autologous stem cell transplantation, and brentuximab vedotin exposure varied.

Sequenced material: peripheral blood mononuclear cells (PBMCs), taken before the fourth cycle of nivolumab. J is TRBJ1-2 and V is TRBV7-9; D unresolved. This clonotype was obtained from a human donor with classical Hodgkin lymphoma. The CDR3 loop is CASSLVPGGYTF. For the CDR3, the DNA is TGTGCCAGCAGCTTAGTGCCAGGAGGCTACACCTTC.